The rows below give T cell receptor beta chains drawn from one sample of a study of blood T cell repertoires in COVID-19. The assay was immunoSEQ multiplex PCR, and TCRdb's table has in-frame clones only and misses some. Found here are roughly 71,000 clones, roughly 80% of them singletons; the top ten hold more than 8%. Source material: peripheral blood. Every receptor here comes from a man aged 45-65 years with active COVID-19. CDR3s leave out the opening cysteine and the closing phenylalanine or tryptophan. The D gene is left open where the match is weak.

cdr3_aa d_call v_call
ASRLRLAAQETQY NA TRBV7-6
ASSFRDSTDTQY NA TRBV27
ASSKTGARTQY NA TRBV12-3/TRBV12-4
ASSTGGSYEQY TRBD2 TRBV7-9
ASSPIFQAAGANVLT NA TRBV18
ASSPSGPATQF TRBD2 TRBV7-2
SVVNMNTEAF NA TRBV29-1
ASQTSGNEQF TRBD2 TRBV3-1/TRBV3-2
ASSLAGAYEQY NA TRBV7-8
ASSRTYVTRSLQTQY NA TRBV3-1/TRBV3-2
ASSDRGIARGNQPQH NA TRBV10-1
ASSLSGGASGANVLT NA TRBV7-6
ASSQEVGGYEQY NA TRBV14
ASNGGGSALH NA TRBV6-5
ASTGGMNTEAF NA TRBV6-5
ASSRDVTSGRAGELF TRBD2 TRBV7-8
ASSKLYTGLTGELF NA TRBV21-1
ASRPGLAGGYT NA TRBV27
ASNVGTGSPGYT TRBD1 TRBV19
ASGASGETQY NA TRBV19
ASSRGRANYGYT NA TRBV7-8
ASSTGRETQY NA TRBV7-2
ASSEKGTGTGELF TRBD1 TRBV10-1
ASSVRDSKEAF TRBD1 TRBV9
ASSLARLGASTDTQY NA TRBV7-6
ASSPKAGTQF TRBD2 TRBV11-2
ANRRPPDRPLNQPQH TRBD1 TRBV3-1/TRBV3-2
ASSRGQGATDTQY TRBD1 TRBV7-9
ASSLMNRAYEQY NA TRBV7-2
ASSLDKTNYGYT NA TRBV5-4
ASSQREGFGELF TRBD2 TRBV19
ASSQLGGQPQH NA TRBV6-5
ATRGGRESPLH NA TRBV19
ASSPELNTGELF NA TRBV11-2
ASSASGGLTGELF TRBD2 TRBV9
AWSVGGADTQY NA TRBV30
ASSPRSNTGELF NA TRBV2
ASSGLMNTEAF NA TRBV10-1